What follows are 32 T cell receptor beta chains derived from one specimen sequenced in a study of T cell responses to AZD1222 COVID-19 vaccine. The data were produced by immunoSEQ multiplex PCR, yet TCRdb's version contains in-frame clones alone and is incomplete. The data show under 110,000 clones, roughly 90% seen once. The sequenced sample was peripheral blood, obtained on day 0 of AZD1222 vaccination. All receptors derive from an adult in good health.

V usage is TRBV4-3 and J usage is TRBJ2-7; 10 positions match TRBD2. The CDR3 totals 15 residues. The V gene's germline CDR1 is LGHNA and CDR2 YSLEER. V lost 2 bases to trimming and J lost 3 bases; unmatched junction nucleotides: 4. CDR3 nucleotides: TGCGCCAGCAGCCAATGGACTAGCGGAGGCTACGAGCAGTACTTC. It encodes CASSQWTSGGYEQYF.

This sequence joins TRBV4-2 and TRBJ1-2; D call uncertain. Germline CDR1 and CDR2: LGHNA and YNFKEQ. This CDR3 contains 15 residues. V was trimmed by 0 bases and J by 5 bases, leaving 13 bases between them. The CDR3 DNA reads as TGTGCCAGCAGCCAAGACTTCCGGACGGGGTATGGCTACACCTTC. Translating it yields CASSQDFRTGYGYTF.

The V gene is TRBV7-9, the J gene TRBJ2-3; 7 bases match TRBD1. The CDR3 is made up of 13 amino acids. From germline, CDR1 is SEHNR and CDR2 FQNEAQ (reference sequence). J gave up 6 bases and V 5 bases, and 5 bases lay outside the gene matches. For the CDR3, the DNA is TGTGCCAGCAGCCGACAGACAGGGGATACGCAGTATTTT. Encoded protein: CASSRQTGDTQYF.

The chain recombines TRBV6-2 or TRBV6-3 with TRBJ2-7; TRBD1 might be the D (6 bases). Germline values: CDR1 MNHEY, CDR2 SVGEGT. The CDR3 spans 15 residues. Trimming shortened V by 0 bases and J by 4 bases, and 13 bases separated the two germline ends. In nucleotides, the CDR3 is TGTGCCAGCAGTTACTCGGACAGCGCCGGATACGAGCAGTACTTC. It is translated as CASSYSDSAGYEQYF.

V is TRBV27 and J is TRBJ2-5; 12 bases map to TRBD2. V was clipped by 4 bases and J by 5 bases; unmatched bases: 14. CDR1 MNHEY and CDR2 SMNVEV come from the germline V gene (reference sequence). The CDR3 consists of 18 residues. The CDR3 region has the DNA TGTGCCAGCAGTTCATTAATGAGACTAGCGGGAGAGGACGAGACCCAGTACTTC. Its protein is CASSSLMRLAGEDETQYF.

V usage is TRBV5-3 and J usage is TRBJ1-6; D unresolved. TRBV5-3 carries the ORF label, with uncertain function. V was pared by 2 bases and J by 5 bases, with 8 bases between. The length of the CDR3 is 14 residues. This CDR3 is CARSLRQDNSPLHF. The CDR3 nucleotides are TGTGCCAGAAGCTTAAGGCAGGATAATTCACCCCTCCACTTT.

V is TRBV19 and J is TRBJ1-2; TRBD1 agrees at 8 bases. V trimming: 3 bases; J trimming: 4 bases; junction bases outside the gene matches: 7. CDR3 size: 15 residues. Germline-derived CDR1 and CDR2 are LNHDA and SQIVND (reference sequence). The CDR3 DNA is TGTGCCAGTAGTATCGCAGGGGGCAGCTTCTATGGCTACACCTTC. Translating gives CASSIAGGSFYGYTF.

The rearrangement uses TRBV18 and TRBJ2-4; possibly TRBD2 for D (5 bases). V lost 6 bases and J 1 base, leaving 13 bases between the germline ends. The CDR3 extends over 15 amino acids. In germline, CDR1 is KGHSH, CDR2 LQKENI. The CDR3 is CASSPNRGAKNIQYF. CDR3 nucleotides: TGTGCCAGCTCCCCCAATCGAGGGGCCAAAAACATTCAGTACTTC.

This clone was picked up one time. This chain uses TRBV24-1 with TRBJ1-1; TRBD1 matches at 7 bases. Germline V gene sequence: CDR1 KGHDR, CDR2 SFDVKD. After removal of 12 bases from V and 1 base from J, the junction contained 16 bases not matched to a gene. The length of the CDR3 is 16 residues. The CDR3 reads CADPSDLTGRNTEAFF. The CDR3 DNA reads TGTGCCGACCCCTCTGACTTGACAGGGAGGAACACTGAAGCTTTCTTT.

CDR3: CATSRDQNTEAFF. In DNA form, the CDR3 reads TGTGCCACCAGCAGAGACCAGAACACTGAAGCTTTCTTT. The gene calls are TRBV15 and TRBJ1-1; D ambiguous. V lost 0 bases, J lost 1 base, and 3 bases lay in between. CDR1 is LNHNV, CDR2 YYDKDF, per germline (reference sequence). The CDR3 length is 13 residues.

Only one count was recorded for this clone. The chain couples TRBV3-1 (or the pseudogene TRBV3-2) to TRBJ2-3; no clear D. The ends were cut back, 1 base at V and 0 bases at J, with 11 bases in the middle. The CDR3 totals 16 residues. Germline V gene data show CDR1 as LGHDT and CDR2 as YNNKEL (reference sequence). For the CDR3, the DNA is TGTGCCAGCAGCCAAGTTCGTGGGTATAGCACAGATACGCAGTATTTT. This encodes CASSQVRGYSTDTQYF.

The gene calls are TRBV11-2 and TRBJ1-1; unclear D gene. The germline V and J ends were trimmed by 1 base and 0 bases, with 9 bases remaining between them. The CDR3 consists of 15 residues. Germline lookup yields CDR1 SGHAT and CDR2 FQNNGV. The CDR3 is CASSLGLRVNTEAFF. In nucleotides, the CDR3 is TGTGCCAGCAGCTTAGGGCTGAGGGTGAACACTGAAGCTTTCTTT.

The chain carries TRBV5-6 and TRBJ2-5; no clear D gene. V lost 0 bases, J lost 5 bases, and 11 bases lay in between. Per the germline V gene, CDR1 is SGHDT and CDR2 is YYEEEE. The CDR3 is 14 amino acids. CDR3 residues: CASSLGPVRETQYF. The DNA for the CDR3 is TGTGCCAGCAGCTTGGGGCCAGTCCGGGAGACCCAGTACTTC. The variable domain in full, completed from reference TRBV5-6 and TRBJ2-5, reads DAGVTQSPTHLIKTRGQQVTLRCSPKSGHDTVSWYQQALGQGPQFIFQYYEEEERQRGNFPDRFSGHQFPNYSSELNVNALLLGDSALYLCASSLGPVRETQYFGPGTRLLVL.

This chain uses TRBV3-1 (or the pseudogene TRBV3-2) with TRBJ1-5; no definite D call. V was cut by 0 bases and J by 5 bases, with 8 bases left in between. Germline loops: CDR1 LGHDT, CDR2 YNNKEL (reference sequence). CDR3 length: 14 residues. Written as DNA, the CDR3 is TGTGCCAGCAGCCAAGAAAGTAACTATCAGCCCCAGCATTTT. This gives the protein CASSQESNYQPQHF.

The chain joins TRBV19 to TRBJ2-1; the D gene is possibly TRBD2 (6 bases). The V and J ends lost 10 bases and 0 bases respectively, with 19 bases between them. This CDR3 region has 16 residues. Germline V lookup: CDR1 LNHDA, CDR2 SQIVND (reference sequence). CDR3 amino acids: CATGIKRASSYNEQFF. The CDR3, as DNA: TGTGCCACAGGGATCAAGCGGGCCAGCTCCTACAATGAGCAGTTCTTC.

The chain uses TRBV7-2 and TRBJ1-2, with a weak D call TRBD1 (6 bases). This CDR3 comprises 17 residues. V gave up 5 bases and J gave up 1 base, with 20 bases separating them. CDR1 is SGHTA and CDR2 is FQGNSA in the germline V gene. The CDR3 sequence is CASSKNYRESNNYGYTF. The CDR3 DNA sequence: TGTGCCAGCAGCAAGAACTACAGGGAATCCAATAACTATGGCTACACCTTC.

The chain combines TRBV18 with TRBJ2-7; a possible D gene is TRBD1 (6 bases). Germline CDR1 and CDR2: KGHSH and LQKENI. Trimming stripped 3 bases from V and 5 bases from J, with 11 bases between. This CDR3 region has 13 residues. The CDR3 DNA sequence: TGTGCCAGCTCACCGGCAGGGGCCCACGAGCAGTACTTC. The encoded protein is CASSPAGAHEQYF.

This chain links TRBV15 with TRBJ2-1, with TRBD2 matching over 9 bases. With V trimmed by 1 base and J by 6 bases, 4 bases remained unmatched. CDR1 is LNHNV, CDR2 YYDKDF, per germline (reference sequence). This CDR3 has 15 amino acids. CDR3 residues: CATSRAGGRANEQFF. The CDR3, as DNA: TGTGCCACCAGCAGAGCGGGCGGGAGGGCCAATGAGCAGTTCTTC.

This chain uses TRBV19 with TRBJ1-3, with D unclear. Trimming stripped 3 bases from V and 0 bases from J, with 12 bases between. CDR3 length: 16 residues. CDR1 and CDR2 (germline): LNHDA, SQIVND (reference sequence). The CDR3 bases are TGTGCCAGTAGTATGGTCGACTCCTACTCTGGAAACACCATATATTTT. The encoded protein is CASSMVDSYSGNTIYF.

J is TRBJ2-7 and V is TRBV27, with D uncertain. V was shortened by 2 bases and J by 2 bases, with 7 bases between the two germline ends. This CDR3 contains 13 residues. CDR1 is MNHEY and CDR2 is SMNVEV in the germline V gene (reference sequence). The CDR3 DNA reads TGTGCCAGCAGTTTACCCATTACCTACGAGCAGTACTTC. This encodes CASSLPITYEQYF.

V and J are TRBV5-6 and TRBJ2-7; D uncertain. Trimming stripped 4 bases from V and 4 bases from J, with 15 bases between. Germline-derived CDR1 and CDR2 are SGHDT and YYEEEE. CDR3 size: 14 residues. The CDR3 region is CASSPATMGYEQYF. The CDR3 DNA reads TGTGCCAGCAGCCCCGCGACAATGGGGTACGAGCAGTACTTC.

The chain couples TRBV7-9 to TRBJ1-3; weak D call: TRBD1 (6 bases). Trimming stripped 3 bases from V and 3 bases from J, with 9 bases between. In germline, CDR1 is SEHNR, CDR2 FQNEAQ (reference sequence). The CDR3 runs to 14 residues. The CDR3 coding sequence is TGTGCCAGCAGCTTGGGGGCCGGTGGAAACACCATATATTTT. It is translated as CASSLGAGGNTIYF.

The CDR3 coding sequence is TGTGCCAGCAGCGAAATGGGGGCCGGGGAGCTGTTTTTT. Its protein is CASSEMGAGELFF. The chain has TRBV7-9 and TRBJ2-2; TRBD1 or TRBD2 may be the D gene (5 bases each). Germline V CDR1 and CDR2: SEHNR, FQNEAQ (reference sequence). Trimming pared 5 bases from V and 6 bases from J, leaving 10 bases between. The CDR3 covers 13 residues.

V is TRBV7-8 and J is TRBJ2-4; D gene uncertain. Per germline, CDR1 SGHVS and CDR2 FQNEAQ. With 3 bases removed from V and 4 bases from J, the gap between germline ends came to 10 bases. The CDR3 has 14 amino acids. The CDR3 protein is CASSLTSWKNIQYF. The CDR3 DNA sequence: TGTGCCAGCAGCTTGACATCTTGGAAAAACATTCAGTACTTC.

V usage is TRBV10-1 and J usage is TRBJ2-1; 11 nucleotides agree with TRBD2. V shed 4 bases, J shed 5 bases, and the junction held 7 bases outside the gene matches. The CDR3 is 16 amino acids. Germline CDR1 WNHNN, CDR2 SYGVQD (reference sequence). CDR3 bases: TGCGCCAGCAGTGTAAGAACTAGCGGGAGCGACAATGAGCAGTTCTTC. Translating it yields CASSVRTSGSDNEQFF.

CDR3 loop: CASSLRGSDEQFF. CDR3 coding DNA: TGTGCCAGCAGCTTAAGAGGCTCCGATGAGCAGTTCTTC. The rearrangement links TRBV5-6 to TRBJ2-1, with D hard to call. V shed 2 bases and J shed 8 bases, with 11 bases lying between them. Germline values: CDR1 SGHDT, CDR2 YYEEEE. This CDR3 is built from 13 residues.

The chain uses TRBV5-1 and TRBJ2-5; D unclear. CDR1 and CDR2 (germline): SGHRS, YFSETQ. The length of the CDR3 is 14 residues. Trimming shortened V by 3 bases and J by 3 bases, and 12 bases separated the two germline ends. This CDR3 is CASSSQTTKETQYF. The CDR3 nucleotides are TGCGCCAGCAGCTCCCAAACGACGAAAGAGACCCAGTACTTC.

The gene calls are TRBV11-2 and TRBJ2-7; D is possibly TRBD1 or TRBD2 (5 bases each). Deletions cut 5 bases from V and 4 bases from J, with 18 bases between. This CDR3 is 15 amino acids long. Germline CDR1 SGHAT, CDR2 FQNNGV. The DNA for the CDR3 is TGTGCCAGCAGCACCTCAGGGAGTTCCTTTTACGAGCAGTACTTC. This gives the protein CASSTSGSSFYEQYF.

This chain links TRBV3-1 (or the pseudogene TRBV3-2) with TRBJ2-7, with D possibly TRBD2 on 6 matching bases. The V gene lost 8 bases and the J gene lost 0 bases, with 11 bases spanning the gap. The germline V gene encodes CDR1 LGHDT and CDR2 YNNKEL (reference sequence). This CDR3 is 13 amino acids long. Written as DNA, the CDR3 is TGTGCCAGCCGTGGAGGGAGCTCCTACGAGCAGTACTTC. It yields the protein CASRGGSSYEQYF.

The V call is TRBV2, the J call TRBJ1-5; D is ambiguous. V was shortened by 6 bases and J by 2 bases, with 11 bases between the two germline ends. CDR1 and CDR2 from the germline V gene are SNHLY and FYNNEI. CDR3 size: 14 residues. The chain's CDR3 is CASRDLQCNQPQHF. The CDR3 nucleotides read TGTGCCAGCAGGGACTTACAGTGCAATCAGCCCCAGCATTTT.

This sequence joins TRBV11-2 and TRBJ2-4; D tentatively fits TRBD1 or TRBD2 (5 bases each). Trimming pared 0 bases from V and 0 bases from J, leaving 15 bases between. CDR3 length: 18 residues. Germline CDR1 is SGHAT and CDR2 is FQNNGV. The CDR3 loop reads CASSLDLQGELAKNIQYF. Here the CDR3 DNA reads TGTGCCAGCAGCTTAGATCTTCAGGGAGAACTAGCCAAAAACATTCAGTACTTC.

The chain links TRBV9 to TRBJ1-2, with 8 bases matching TRBD1. CDR1 is SGDLS, CDR2 YYNGEE, per germline. The CDR3 is made up of 14 amino acids. V was pared by 0 bases and J by 8 bases, with 6 bases of the junction left unmatched. CDR3 nucleotide sequence: TGTGCCAGCAGCGTAGGGGGACAGGTGCTGGGCTACACCTTC. Protein product: CASSVGGQVLGYTF.